A single T cell receptor (beta chain) is shown here with its context. The data are from a study of blood T cell repertoires in COVID-19. Study-wide context: The samples span acute and convalescent COVID-19 from the United States, Italy and Spain. PBMCs, B-cell-depleted T cells, or T cells provided the cDNA or gDNA that made up the material.

Study processing details: Amplification of reference gene primers was used by the study to estimate nucleated cell counts. Repertoires were generated with immunoSEQ multiplex PCR, while TCRdb's copy carries only in-frame clones and drops some. V and J calls and clone size are as listed in that table; D and trimming were resolved from the DNA. The sample includes about 50,000 clones, less than 95% of them seen just once. This CDR3 comprises 14 residues. The V and J ends lost 5 bases and 0 bases respectively, with 9 bases between them. Germline CDR1 is SNHLY and CDR2 is FYNNEI. Sequenced sample: peripheral blood. This rearrangement joins TRBV2 to TRBJ2-3, with D unresolved. The receptor comes from a man in his forties or fifties with acute or convalescent COVID-19. CDR3 DNA sequence: TGTGCCAGCAGTCCAGCGATAAGCACAGATACGCAGTATTTT. This encodes CASSPAISTDTQYF.